These 2 T cell receptor beta chains came from one sample sequenced in a study of blood T cell repertoires in COVID-19. The data were produced by immunoSEQ multiplex PCR, yet TCRdb's version contains in-frame clones alone and is incomplete. The sample shows under 200,000 clones, less than 85% of them seen only once. The sequencing input was peripheral blood. Source of these receptors: a woman aged 55-75 years with COVID-19, enrolled during active disease.

The chain couples TRBV9 to TRBJ2-3; 8 bases agree with TRBD2. After removal of 2 bases from V and 1 base from J, the junction contained 12 bases not matched to a gene. CDR1 SGDLS and CDR2 YYNGEE come from the germline V gene. CDR3 length equals 18 residues. CDR3 nucleotide sequence: TGTGCCAGCAGCGTGGGAGCGGGGGTCGGATACGGCACAGATACGCAGTATTTT. Its translation: CASSVGAGVGYGTDTQYF.

The rearrangement links TRBV24-1 to TRBJ2-7; TRBD2 agrees at 7 bases. The CDR3 loop spans 13 amino acids. After removal of 5 bases from V and 5 bases from J, the junction contained 5 bases not matched to a gene. The V gene's germline CDR1 is KGHDR and CDR2 SFDVKD. CDR3 region: CATSGGGRDEQYF. The CDR3, as DNA: TGTGCCACCAGTGGGGGGGGTCGCGACGAGCAGTACTTC.